Ten or more counts support the clone carrying this TCR beta chain. The sample is drawn from a study of T cells in Graves' hyperthyroidism and ophthalmopathy. Patients were excluded for uncontrolled infection, other autoimmune disease, pregnancy or lactation. In germline, CDR1 is SGHAT, CDR2 FQNNGV. This CDR3 contains 15 residues. The ends lost 4 bases at V and 6 bases at J; junction bases unmatched: 11. TCR beta CDR3 region amplification was performed from RNA transcripts. RT-PCR in the first round (using the HTBI primer set) targeted the TCR CDR3. TCRdb processed the multiplex PCR reads anew with MiXCR; each CDR3 protein has one entry. The data contain some 270,000 distinct CDR3 sequences, about an eighth of them singletons.

Sequencing was done on a sample of blood. V is TRBV11-2 and J is TRBJ2-7, with TRBD1 matching 8 bases. The sequence was collected from a woman in her thirties or forties with Graves' hyperthyroidism. The CDR3, as DNA: TGTGCCAGCAGCTCTTCCTTTACAGGGGGAGGCGAGCAGTACTTC. Its protein product is CASSSSFTGGGEQYF.